A single sample gave rise to the 2 T cell receptor beta chains below, sequenced in a study of response to subunit inactivated influenza vaccine. A single record per CDR3 protein comes from TCRdb applying MiXCR to the RT-PCR reads. The sample shows roughly 500,000 distinct CDR3 sequences, approximately 17% of them seen only once. The sequencing here drew on CD4+ T cells sorted from PBMCs, taken approximately 25 months after vaccination. These receptors were collected from a man aged 50-75 years who received an inactivated influenza vaccine.

The V and J genes are TRBV10-2 and TRBJ2-3; 8 nucleotides line up with TRBD1. Germline assignment: CDR1 WSHSY and CDR2 SAAADI. The CDR3 runs 15 residues. The trim removed 7 bases at V and 2 bases at J, leaving 8 bases unmatched. CDR3 DNA sequence: TGCGCCAGCAATACCGGGACAGGATACACAGATACGCAGTATTTT. Its translation is CASNTGTGYTDTQYF.

This clonotype was seen a few times. The CDR3 reads CATSRGVYRGSDEQFF. In DNA, the CDR3 is TGTGCCACCAGCAGAGGGGTTTACAGGGGGAGCGATGAGCAGTTCTTC. The chain employs TRBV15 and TRBJ2-1; TRBD1 matches at 8 bases. Germline loops: CDR1 LNHNV, CDR2 YYDKDF (reference sequence). CDR3 length: 16 amino acids. With V trimmed by 1 base and J by 8 bases, 10 bases remained unmatched. Full variable domain (outside the CDR3, taken from reference TRBV15 and TRBJ2-1): DAMVIQNPRYQVTQFGKPVTLSCSQTLNHNVMYWYQQKSSQAPKLLFHYYDKDFNNEADTPDNFQSRRPNTSFCFLDIRSPGLGDTAMYLCATSRGVYRGSDEQFFGPGTRLTVL.